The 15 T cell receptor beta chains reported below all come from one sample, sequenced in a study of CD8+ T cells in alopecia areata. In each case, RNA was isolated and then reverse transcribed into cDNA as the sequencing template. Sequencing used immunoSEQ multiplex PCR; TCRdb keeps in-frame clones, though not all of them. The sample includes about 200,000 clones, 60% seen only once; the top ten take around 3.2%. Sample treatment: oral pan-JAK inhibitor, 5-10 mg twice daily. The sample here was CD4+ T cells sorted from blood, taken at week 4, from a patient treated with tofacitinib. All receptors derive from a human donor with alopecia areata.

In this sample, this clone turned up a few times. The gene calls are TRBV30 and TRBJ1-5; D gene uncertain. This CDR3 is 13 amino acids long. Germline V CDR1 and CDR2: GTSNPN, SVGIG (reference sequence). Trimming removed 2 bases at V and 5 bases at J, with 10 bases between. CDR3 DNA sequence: TGTGCCTGGAGTTTAAAGGGAGATCAGCCCCAGCATTTT. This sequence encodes CAWSLKGDQPQHF.

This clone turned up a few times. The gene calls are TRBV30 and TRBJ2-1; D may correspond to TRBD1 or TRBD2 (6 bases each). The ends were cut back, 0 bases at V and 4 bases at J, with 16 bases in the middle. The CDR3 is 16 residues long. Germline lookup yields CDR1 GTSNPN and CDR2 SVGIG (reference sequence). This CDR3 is CAWSVDGGSLYNEQFF. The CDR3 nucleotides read TGTGCCTGGAGTGTGGACGGGGGCTCCCTTTACAATGAGCAGTTCTTC.

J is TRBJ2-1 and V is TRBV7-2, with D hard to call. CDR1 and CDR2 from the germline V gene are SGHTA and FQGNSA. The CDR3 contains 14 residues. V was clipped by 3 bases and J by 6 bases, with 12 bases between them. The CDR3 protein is CASSFRMGPNEQFF. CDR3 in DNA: TGTGCCAGCAGCTTTCGGATGGGTCCCAATGAGCAGTTCTTC. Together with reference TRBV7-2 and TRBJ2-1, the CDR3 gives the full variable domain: GAGVSQSPSNKVTEKGKDVELRCDPISGHTALYWYRQSLGQGLEFLIYFQGNSAPDKSGLPSDRFSAERTGGSVSTLTIQRTQQEDSAVYLCASSFRMGPNEQFFGPGTRLTVL.

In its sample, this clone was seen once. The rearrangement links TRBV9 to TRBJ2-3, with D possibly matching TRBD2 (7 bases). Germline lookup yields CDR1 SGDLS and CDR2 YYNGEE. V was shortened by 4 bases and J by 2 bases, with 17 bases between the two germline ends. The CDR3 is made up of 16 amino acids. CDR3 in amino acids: CASSRGTGGLTDTQYF. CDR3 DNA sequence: TGTGCCAGCAGCCGGGGGACCGGGGGGCTCACAGATACGCAGTATTTT. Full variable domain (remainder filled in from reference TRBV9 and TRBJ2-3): DSGVTQTPKHLITATGQRVTLRCSPRSGDLSVYWYQQSLDQGLQFLIQYYNGEERAKGNILERFSAQQFPDLHSELNLSSLELGDSALYFCASSRGTGGLTDTQYFGPGTRLTVL.

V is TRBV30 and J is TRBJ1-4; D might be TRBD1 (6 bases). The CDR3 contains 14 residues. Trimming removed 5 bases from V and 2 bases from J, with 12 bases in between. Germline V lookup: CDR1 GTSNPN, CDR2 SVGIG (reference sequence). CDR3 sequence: CAWGSGATNEKLFF. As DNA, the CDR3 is TGTGCCTGGGGATCAGGGGCCACTAATGAAAAACTGTTTTTT.

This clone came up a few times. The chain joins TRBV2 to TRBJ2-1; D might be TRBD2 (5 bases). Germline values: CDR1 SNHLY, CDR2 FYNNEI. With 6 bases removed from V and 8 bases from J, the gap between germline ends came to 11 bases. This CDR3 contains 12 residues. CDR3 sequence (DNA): TGTGCCAGCAGGGACTTCGGGGATGAGCAGTTCTTC. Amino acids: CASRDFGDEQFF.

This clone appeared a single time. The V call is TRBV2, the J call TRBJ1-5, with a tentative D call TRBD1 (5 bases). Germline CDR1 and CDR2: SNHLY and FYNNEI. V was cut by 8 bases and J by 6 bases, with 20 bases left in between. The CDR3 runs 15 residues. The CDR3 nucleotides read TGTGCCAGCGCCACTTTGGCGGGGGGGGTTCAGCCCCAGCATTTT. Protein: CASATLAGGVQPQHF.

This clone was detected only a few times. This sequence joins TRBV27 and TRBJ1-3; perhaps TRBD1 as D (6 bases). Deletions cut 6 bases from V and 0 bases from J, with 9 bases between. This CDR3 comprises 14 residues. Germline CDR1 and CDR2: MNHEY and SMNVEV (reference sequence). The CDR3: CASRGGFSGNTIYF. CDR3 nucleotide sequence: TGTGCCAGCAGAGGGGGTTTCTCTGGAAACACCATATATTTT.

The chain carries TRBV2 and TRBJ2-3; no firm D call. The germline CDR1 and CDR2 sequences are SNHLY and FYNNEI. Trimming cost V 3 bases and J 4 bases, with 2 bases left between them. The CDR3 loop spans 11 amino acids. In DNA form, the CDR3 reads TGTGCCAGCAGTGAGGCAGATACGCAGTATTTT. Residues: CASSEADTQYF.

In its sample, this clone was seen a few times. The DNA of the CDR3 is TGTGCCAGCAGCAATGACAGGGCCACTGAAGCTTTCTTT. Translated: CASSNDRATEAFF. The rearrangement joins TRBV7-9 to TRBJ1-1; 7 nucleotides line up with TRBD1. The V segment lost 5 bases and the J segment 4 bases; nucleotides outside the gene matches: 4. This CDR3 spans 13 amino acids. Germline V gene sequence: CDR1 SEHNR, CDR2 FQNEAQ (reference sequence).

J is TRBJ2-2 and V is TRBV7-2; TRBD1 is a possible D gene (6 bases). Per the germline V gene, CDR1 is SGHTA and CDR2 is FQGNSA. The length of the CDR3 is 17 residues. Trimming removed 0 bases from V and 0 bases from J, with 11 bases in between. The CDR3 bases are TGTGCCAGCAGCTTAGCGGGGGCAGCGACGAACACCGGGGAGCTGTTTTTT. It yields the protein CASSLAGAATNTGELFF. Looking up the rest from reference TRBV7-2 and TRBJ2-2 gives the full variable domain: GAGVSQSPSNKVTEKGKDVELRCDPISGHTALYWYRQSLGQGLEFLIYFQGNSAPDKSGLPSDRFSAERTGGSVSTLTIQRTQQEDSAVYLCASSLAGAATNTGELFFGEGSRLTVL.

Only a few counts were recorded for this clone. CDR3 region: CSVAYGRDQPQHF. In DNA, the CDR3 is TGCAGCGTTGCCTACGGACGGGATCAGCCCCAGCATTTT. The gene calls are TRBV29-1 and TRBJ1-5; D not resolved. Germline-derived CDR1 and CDR2 are SQVTM and ANQGSEA. The length of the CDR3 is 13 residues. V was cut by 4 bases and J by 5 bases, with 12 bases left in between. The entire variable domain, with the rest obtained from reference TRBV29-1 and TRBJ1-5, is as follows: SAVISQKPSRDICQRGTSLTIQCQVDSQVTMMFWYRQQPGQSLTLIATANQGSEATYESGFVIDKFPISRPNLTFSTLTVSNMSPEDSSIYLCSVAYGRDQPQHFGDGTRLSIL.

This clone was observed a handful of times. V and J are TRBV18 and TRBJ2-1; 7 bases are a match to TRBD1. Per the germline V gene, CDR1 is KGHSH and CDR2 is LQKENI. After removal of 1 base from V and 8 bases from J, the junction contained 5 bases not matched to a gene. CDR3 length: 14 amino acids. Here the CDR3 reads CASSPQRGRHEQFF. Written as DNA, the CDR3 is TGTGCCAGCTCACCACAGAGGGGGCGGCATGAGCAGTTCTTC.

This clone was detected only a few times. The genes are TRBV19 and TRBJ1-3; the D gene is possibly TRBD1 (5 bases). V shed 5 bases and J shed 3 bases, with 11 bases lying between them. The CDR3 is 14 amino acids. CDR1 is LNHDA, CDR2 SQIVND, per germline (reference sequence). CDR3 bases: TGTGCCAGTAGTGCCCAGGGTCATGGAAACACCATATATTTT. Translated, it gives CASSAQGHGNTIYF. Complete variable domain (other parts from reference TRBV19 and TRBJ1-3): DGGITQSPKYLFRKEGQNVTLSCEQNLNHDAMYWYRQDPGQGLRLIYYSQIVNDFQKGDIAEGYSVSREKKESFPLTVTSAQKNPTAFYLCASSAQGHGNTIYFGEGSWLTVV.

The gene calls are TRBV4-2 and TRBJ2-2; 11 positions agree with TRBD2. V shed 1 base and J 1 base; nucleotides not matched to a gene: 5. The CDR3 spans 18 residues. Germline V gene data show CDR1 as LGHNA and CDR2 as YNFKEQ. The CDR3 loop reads CASSQVILAGVNTGELFF. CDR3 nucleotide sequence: TGTGCCAGCAGCCAAGTGATACTAGCGGGGGTGAACACCGGGGAGCTGTTTTTT.